This T cell receptor (beta chain) was identified during a study of blood T cell repertoires in COVID-19. Across the study: From T cells, B-cell-depleted T cells, or PBMCs came the material, which was cDNA or gDNA.

This CDR3 comprises 14 residues. Germline assignment: CDR1 SGDLS and CDR2 YYNGEE. V lost 4 bases to trimming and J lost 8 bases, with 18 bases between them. Under the authors' procedure: Using reference gene primer amplification, nucleated cell counts were estimated. Generated by immunoSEQ multiplex PCR, the TCRdb table keeps only in-frame clones and is missing some. V and J calls and clone size are given by that table; D and trimming were obtained from the DNA. This table holds a few hundred thousand clones, around 81% found once. Enrolled through a virtual design, the participants were between roughly 18 and 95 years of age and came from about two dozen US areas. Participants' own reports of clinical history determined their cohort assignment.

The source of this sequence is a man younger than 40 with acute COVID-19. V is TRBV9 and J is TRBJ2-5; D may be TRBD2 (6 bases). The sequenced sample consisted of PBMCs or T cells enriched from blood (not recorded which). The CDR3 sequence is CASSPGLRPLTQYF. The CDR3 DNA follows: TGTGCCAGCAGCCCGGGACTTCGTCCTCTCACCCAGTACTTC.